Sequencing of this T cell receptor beta chain was carried out in a study of beta chain features in type 1 diabetes. Study-level information: Patients looked much like healthy donors when it came to age, gender and cell yields.

Study-level results: Within the patient group, naive, central memory and Treg TCRB repertoires appeared more similar to each other than within healthy donors. Moderate but significant shortening of TCRB CDR3s was recorded in all four CD4+ subsets from Type 1 diabetes patients.

This clone was seen a handful of times. Its antigen is not identified. The germline CDR1 and CDR2 sequences are SQVTM and ANQGSEA. V was clipped by 1 base and J by 2 bases; unmatched bases: 8. CDR3 length equals 16 residues. Reverse transcription of all isolated RNA meant that expressed TCRB transcripts were sequenced. Clones were read by immunoSEQ multiplex PCR, and TCRdb kept only the in-frame ones, dropping some. This sample has 430,000 or so clones; 11% occur once, and the top ten carry about 0.045%. This receptor was identified in a woman aged 18-30 years in good health. V gene TRBV29-1 combines with J gene TRBJ2-1; TRBD1 agrees at 7 bases. Sequencing used naive CD4+ T cells from blood. CDR3 in amino acids: CSVEGGTVIPYNEQFF. The CDR3 coding sequence is TGCAGCGTTGAAGGGGGGACAGTTATACCCTACAATGAGCAGTTCTTC.